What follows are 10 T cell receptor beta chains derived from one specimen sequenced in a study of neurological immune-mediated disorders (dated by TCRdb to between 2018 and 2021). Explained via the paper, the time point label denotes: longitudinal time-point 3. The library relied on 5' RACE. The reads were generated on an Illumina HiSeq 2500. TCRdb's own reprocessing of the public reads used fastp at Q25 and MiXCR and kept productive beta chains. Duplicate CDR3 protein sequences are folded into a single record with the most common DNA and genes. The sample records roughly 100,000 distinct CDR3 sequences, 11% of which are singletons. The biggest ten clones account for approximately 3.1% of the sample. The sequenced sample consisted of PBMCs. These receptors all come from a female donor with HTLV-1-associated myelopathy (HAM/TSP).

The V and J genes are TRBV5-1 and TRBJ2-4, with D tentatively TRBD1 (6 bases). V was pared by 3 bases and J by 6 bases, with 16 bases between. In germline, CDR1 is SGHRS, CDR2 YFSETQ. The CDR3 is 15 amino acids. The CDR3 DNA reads TGCGCCAGCAGCTCCACGGACAGAGGCAGAAACATTCAGTACTTC. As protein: CASSSTDRGRNIQYF.

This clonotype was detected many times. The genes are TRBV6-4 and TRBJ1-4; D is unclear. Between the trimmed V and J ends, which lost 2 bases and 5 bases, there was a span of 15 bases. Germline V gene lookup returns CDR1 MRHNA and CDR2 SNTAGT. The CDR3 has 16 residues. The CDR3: CASSDPLAGWNEKLFF. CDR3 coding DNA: TGTGCCAGCAGTGACCCTCTCGCGGGCTGGAATGAAAAACTGTTTTTT.

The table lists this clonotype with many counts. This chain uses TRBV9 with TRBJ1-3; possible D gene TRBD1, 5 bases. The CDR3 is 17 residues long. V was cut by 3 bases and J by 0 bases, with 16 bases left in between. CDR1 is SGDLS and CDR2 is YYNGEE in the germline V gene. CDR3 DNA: TGTGCCAGCAGCGACTCAGGGTTGCGGGCCTCTGGAAACACCATATATTTT. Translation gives CASSDSGLRASGNTIYF.

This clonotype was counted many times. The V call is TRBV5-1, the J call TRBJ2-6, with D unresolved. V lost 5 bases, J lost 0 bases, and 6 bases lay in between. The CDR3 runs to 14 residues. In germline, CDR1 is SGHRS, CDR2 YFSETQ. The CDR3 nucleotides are TGCGCCAGCAGTCCCTACTCTGGGGCCAACGTCCTGACTTTC. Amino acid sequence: CASSPYSGANVLTF.

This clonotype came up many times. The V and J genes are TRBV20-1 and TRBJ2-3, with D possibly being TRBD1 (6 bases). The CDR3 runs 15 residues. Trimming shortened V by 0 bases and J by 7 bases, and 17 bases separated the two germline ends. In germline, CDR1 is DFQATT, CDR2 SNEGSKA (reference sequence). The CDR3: CSAREGARDLHTQYF. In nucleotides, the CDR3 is TGCAGTGCTAGAGAGGGGGCGAGGGATTTGCATACGCAGTATTTT.

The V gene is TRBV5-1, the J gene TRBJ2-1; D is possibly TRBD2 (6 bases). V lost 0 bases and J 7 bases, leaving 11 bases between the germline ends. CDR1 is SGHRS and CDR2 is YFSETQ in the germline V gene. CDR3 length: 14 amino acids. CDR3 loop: CASSLVGTGNEQFF. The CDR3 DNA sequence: TGCGCCAGCAGCTTGGTAGGGACTGGGAATGAGCAGTTCTTC.

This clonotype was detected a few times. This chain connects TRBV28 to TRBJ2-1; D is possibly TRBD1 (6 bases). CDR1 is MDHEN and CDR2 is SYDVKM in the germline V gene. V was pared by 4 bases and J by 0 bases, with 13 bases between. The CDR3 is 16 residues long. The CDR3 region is CASSSGTGSSYNEQFF. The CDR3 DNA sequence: TGTGCCAGCAGTTCCGGAACAGGGAGCTCCTACAATGAGCAGTTCTTC. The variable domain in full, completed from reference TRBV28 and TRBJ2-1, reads DVKVTQSSRYLVKRTGEKVFLECVQDMDHENMFWYRQDPGLGLRLIYFSYDVKMKEKGDIPEGYSVSREKKERFSLILESASTNQTSMYLCASSSGTGSSYNEQFFGPGTRLTVL.

This CDR3 reads CASSTDSISYEQYF. The CDR3 DNA is TGTGCCAGCAGCACCGACTCAATCTCCTACGAGCAGTACTTC. The V and J genes are TRBV13 and TRBJ2-7; no firm D call. CDR3 size: 14 residues. Germline CDR1 reads PRHDT; CDR2 reads FYEKMQ (reference sequence). V lost 5 bases and J lost 0, with 11 bases in between.

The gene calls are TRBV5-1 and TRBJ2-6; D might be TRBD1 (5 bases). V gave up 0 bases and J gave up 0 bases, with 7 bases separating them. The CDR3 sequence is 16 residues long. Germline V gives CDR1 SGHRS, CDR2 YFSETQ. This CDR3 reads CASSLEGPSGANVLTF. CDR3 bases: TGCGCCAGCAGCTTGGAGGGGCCCTCTGGGGCCAACGTCCTGACTTTC.

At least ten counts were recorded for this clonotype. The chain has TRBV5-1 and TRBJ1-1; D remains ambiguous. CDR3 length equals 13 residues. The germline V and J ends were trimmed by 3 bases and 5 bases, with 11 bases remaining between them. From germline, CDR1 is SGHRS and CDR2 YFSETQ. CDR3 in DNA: TGCGCCAGCAGCTCGGGTCCGGGGACTGAAGCTTTCTTT. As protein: CASSSGPGTEAFF.